This T cell receptor beta chain was captured in a study of blood T cells in healthy people across ages. Per germline, CDR1 MGHRA and CDR2 YSYEKL. The length of the CDR3 is 13 residues. Trimming left V 0 bases short and J 6 bases short, with 9 bases between. It was with a sample-barcoded 5' primer and a J-beta primer mix that a second PCR of roughly 7 to 12 cycles was run. MiXCR was run by TCRdb on the 5' RACE reads, yielding one entry per CDR3 protein. The table has 1.2 million to 1.5 million distinct CDR3 sequences, approximately 42% seen once; the top ten hold 7.9%. The chain uses TRBV4-1 and TRBJ2-7; either TRBD1 or TRBD2 may supply D (5 bases each). Material: blood. The clonotype comes from a woman under 30 in good health. This CDR3 is CASSQELGGEQYF. DNA for the CDR3: TGCGCCAGCAGCCAAGAACTTGGGGGCGAGCAGTACTTC.